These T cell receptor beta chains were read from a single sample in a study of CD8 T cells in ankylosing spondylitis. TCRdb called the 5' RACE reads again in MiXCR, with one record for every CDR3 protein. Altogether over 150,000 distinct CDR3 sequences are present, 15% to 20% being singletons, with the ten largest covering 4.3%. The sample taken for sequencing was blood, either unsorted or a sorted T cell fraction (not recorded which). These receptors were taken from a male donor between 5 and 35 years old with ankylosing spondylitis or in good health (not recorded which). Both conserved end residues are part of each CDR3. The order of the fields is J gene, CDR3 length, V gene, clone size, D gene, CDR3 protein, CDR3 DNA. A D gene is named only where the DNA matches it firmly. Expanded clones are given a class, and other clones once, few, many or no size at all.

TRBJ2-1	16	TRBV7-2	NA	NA	CASSQVGGPLTGEQFF	TGTGCCAGCAGCCAGGTCGGTGGACCGCTAACGGGAGAGCAGTTCTTC
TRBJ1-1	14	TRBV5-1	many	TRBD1	CASSLGQGATEAFF	TGCGCCAGCAGCCTAGGACAGGGGGCCACTGAAGCTTTCTTT
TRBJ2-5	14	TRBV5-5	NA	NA	CASRDGRWKETQYF	TGTGCCAGCAGGGATGGACGGTGGAAAGAGACCCAGTACTTC
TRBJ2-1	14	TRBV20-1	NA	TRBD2	CSAPRGGNYNEQFF	TGCAGTGCCCCACGGGGGGGGAACTACAATGAGCAGTTCTTC
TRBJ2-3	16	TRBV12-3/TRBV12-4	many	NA	CASIPTPMEGTDTQYF	TGTGCCAGCATCCCCACCCCCATGGAAGGCACAGATACGCAGTATTTT
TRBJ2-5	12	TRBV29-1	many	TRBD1	CSEGQPGETQYF	TGCAGCGAGGGACAGCCCGGGGAGACCCAGTACTTC
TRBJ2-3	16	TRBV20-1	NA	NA	CSARDFELDSTDTQYF	TGCAGTGCTAGAGATTTCGAGCTAGACTCCACAGATACGCAGTATTTT
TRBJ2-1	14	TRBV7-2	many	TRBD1	CASSYTGGAYEQFF	TGTGCCAGCAGCTACACAGGGGGCGCGTATGAGCAGTTCTTC
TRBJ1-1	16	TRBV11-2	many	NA	CASSLVTRAPWAEAFF	TGTGCCAGCAGCTTAGTAACCAGGGCCCCTTGGGCTGAAGCTTTCTTT
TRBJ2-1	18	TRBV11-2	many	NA	CASSKGDLMSAANNEQFF	TGTGCCAGCAGCAAAGGGGACCTGATGTCGGCGGCCAACAATGAGCAGTTCTTC
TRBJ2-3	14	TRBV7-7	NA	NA	CASSLTGTADTQYF	TGTGCCAGCAGCTTAACCGGTACCGCAGATACGCAGTATTTT
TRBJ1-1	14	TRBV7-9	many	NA	CASSPLTGGTEAFF	TGTGCCAGCAGCCCCCTGACAGGAGGAACTGAAGCTTTCTTT
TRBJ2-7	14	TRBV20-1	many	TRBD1	CSASDRANSYEQYF	TGCAGTGCCTCGGACAGGGCCAACTCCTACGAGCAGTACTTC
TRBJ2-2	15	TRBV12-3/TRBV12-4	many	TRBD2	CASSRGEGYTGELFF	TGTGCCAGCAGTAGAGGGGAGGGGTACACCGGGGAGCTGTTTTTT
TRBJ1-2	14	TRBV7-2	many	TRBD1	CASSSTLQGDGYTF	TGTGCCAGCAGCTCCACTCTACAGGGGGATGGCTACACCTTC
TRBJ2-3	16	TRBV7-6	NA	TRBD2	CASSPASGSIADTQYF	TGTGCCAGCAGCCCCGCGAGCGGGAGCATTGCAGATACGCAGTATTTT
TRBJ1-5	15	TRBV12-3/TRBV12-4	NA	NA	CASSPTWGSNQPQHF	TGTGCCAGCAGTCCGACATGGGGGAGCAATCAGCCCCAGCATTTT
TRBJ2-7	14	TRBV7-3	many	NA	CASSSREDGDEQYF	TGTGCCAGCAGCTCCAGGGAGGACGGCGACGAGCAGTACTTC
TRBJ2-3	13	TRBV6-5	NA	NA	CASSIDYPDTQYF	TGTGCCAGCAGTATAGACTACCCAGATACGCAGTATTTT
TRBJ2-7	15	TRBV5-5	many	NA	CASSLARGVPYEQYF	TGTGCCAGCAGCTTGGCCAGGGGGGTCCCATACGAGCAGTACTTC
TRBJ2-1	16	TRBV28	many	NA	CASGLGQGRPYNEQFF	TGTGCCAGCGGCCTCGGTCAGGGGCGACCCTACAATGAGCAGTTCTTC
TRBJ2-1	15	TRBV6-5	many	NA	CASSYRSAPSDEQFF	TGTGCCAGCAGTTACCGTAGCGCACCCTCCGATGAGCAGTTCTTC
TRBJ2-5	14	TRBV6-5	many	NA	CASSSSGGQETQYF	TGTGCCAGCTCAAGCTCAGGGGGGCAAGAGACCCAGTACTTC
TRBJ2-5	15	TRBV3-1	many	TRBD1	CASTSYGQGGETQYF	TGTGCCAGCACCTCTTACGGACAGGGAGGAGAGACCCAGTACTTC
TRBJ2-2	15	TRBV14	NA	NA	CASSQLVGGHGELFF	TGTGCCAGCAGCCAACTTGTAGGGGGGCACGGGGAGCTGTTTTTT
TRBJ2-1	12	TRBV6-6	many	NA	CASSYSDNEQFF	TGTGCCAGCAGTTACTCGGACAATGAGCAGTTCTTC
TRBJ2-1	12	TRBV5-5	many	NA	CASSSSRNEQFF	TGTGCCAGCAGCTCCAGTAGAAATGAGCAGTTCTTC
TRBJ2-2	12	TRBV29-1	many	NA	CSVETVGGELFF	TGCAGCGTTGAGACCGTCGGCGGGGAGCTGTTTTTT
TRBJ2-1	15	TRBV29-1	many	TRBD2	CSVHLSGKFGGEQFF	TGCAGCGTTCACCTTAGCGGGAAGTTTGGTGGTGAGCAGTTCTTC
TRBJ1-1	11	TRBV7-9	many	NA	CASSLDREAFF	TGCGCCAGCAGCTTGGATCGGGAAGCTTTCTTT
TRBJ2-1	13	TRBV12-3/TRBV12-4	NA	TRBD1	CAVRTGVYSEQFF	TGTGCGGTCAGGACAGGGGTTTACAGTGAGCAGTTCTTC
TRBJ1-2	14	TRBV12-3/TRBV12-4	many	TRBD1	CASTIYRGASGYTF	TGTGCCAGCACTATATACAGGGGAGCCTCTGGCTACACCTTC
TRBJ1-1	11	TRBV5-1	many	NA	CASSLGSEAFF	TGCGCCAGCAGCTTGGGGAGCGAAGCTTTCTTT
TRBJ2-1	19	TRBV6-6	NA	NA	CASSYSSVGETSLGNEQFF	TGTGCCAGCAGTTACTCCTCAGTCGGAGAGACTAGTCTAGGCAATGAGCAGTTCTTC
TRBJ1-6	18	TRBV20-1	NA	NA	CSARATDRSSSYNSPLHF	TGCAGTGCTAGAGCGACGGATAGGTCGAGCTCCTATAATTCACCCCTCCACTTT
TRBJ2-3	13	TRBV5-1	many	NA	CASTSQDTDTQYF	TGCGCCAGCACCTCCCAGGACACAGATACGCAGTATTTT
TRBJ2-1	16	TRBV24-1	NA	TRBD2	CATSEPLAGNSNEQFF	TGTGCCACCAGTGAGCCGCTAGCGGGTAATAGTAATGAGCAGTTCTTC
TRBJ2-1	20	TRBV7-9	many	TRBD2	CASSVRKPGLAANSYNEQFF	TGTGCCAGCAGCGTACGTAAACCGGGACTAGCGGCTAACTCCTACAATGAGCAGTTCTTC
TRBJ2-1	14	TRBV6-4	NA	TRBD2	CASSETSENNEQFF	TGTGCCAGCAGCGAAACTAGCGAAAACAATGAGCAGTTCTTC
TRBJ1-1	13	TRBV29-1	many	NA	CSVEVQENTEAFF	TGCAGCGTTGAGGTACAGGAGAACACTGAAGCTTTCTTT
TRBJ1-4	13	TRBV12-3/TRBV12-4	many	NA	CASSFSPNEKLFF	TGTGCCAGCAGTTTTTCGCCAAATGAAAAACTGTTTTTT
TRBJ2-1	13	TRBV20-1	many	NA	CSALRGGYNEQFF	TGCAGTGCTCTCCGTGGGGGCTACAATGAGCAGTTCTTC
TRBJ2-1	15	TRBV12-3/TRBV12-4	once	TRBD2	CASRRTSGSIFEQFF	TGTGCCAGCAGGCGGACTAGCGGGAGTATTTTTGAGCAGTTCTTC
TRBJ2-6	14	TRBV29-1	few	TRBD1	CSVGQVAGANVLTF	TGCAGCGTCGGACAGGTTGCTGGGGCCAACGTCCTGACTTTC
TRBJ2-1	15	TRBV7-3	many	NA	CASSLNGPSYNEQFF	TGTGCCAGCAGCTTAAACGGACCCTCCTACAATGAGCAGTTCTTC
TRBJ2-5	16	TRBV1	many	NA	CTSSPREWARGETQYF	TGCACCAGCAGTCCAAGAGAGTGGGCTAGAGGAGAGACCCAGTACTTC
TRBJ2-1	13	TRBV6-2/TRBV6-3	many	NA	CASSVRTEREQFF	TGTGCCAGCAGTGTTCGGACGGAGAGGGAGCAGTTCTTC
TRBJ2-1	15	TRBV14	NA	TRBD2	CASSAGLGGPNEQFF	TGTGCCAGCAGCGCAGGACTAGGAGGCCCCAATGAGCAGTTCTTC